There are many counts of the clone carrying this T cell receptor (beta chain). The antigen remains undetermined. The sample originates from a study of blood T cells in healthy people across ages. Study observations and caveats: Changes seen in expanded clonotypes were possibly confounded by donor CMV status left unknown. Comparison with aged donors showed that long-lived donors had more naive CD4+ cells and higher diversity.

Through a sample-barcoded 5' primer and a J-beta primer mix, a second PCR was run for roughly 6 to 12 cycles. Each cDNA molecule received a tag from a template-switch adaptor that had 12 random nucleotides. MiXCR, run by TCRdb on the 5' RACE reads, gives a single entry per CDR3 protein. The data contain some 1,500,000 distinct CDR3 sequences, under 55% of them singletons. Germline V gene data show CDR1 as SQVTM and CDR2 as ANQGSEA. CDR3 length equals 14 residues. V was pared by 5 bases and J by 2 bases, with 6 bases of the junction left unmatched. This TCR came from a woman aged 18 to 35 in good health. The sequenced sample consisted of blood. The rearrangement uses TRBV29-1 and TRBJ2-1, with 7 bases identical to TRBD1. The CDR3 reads CSVCRDRAYNEQFF. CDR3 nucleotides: TGCAGCGTTTGCCGGGACAGAGCCTACAATGAGCAGTTCTTC.